The 3 T cell receptor beta chains in this list originate from one sample, sequenced in a study of control samples from healthy donors and cancer patients. Profiling relied on immunoSEQ multiplex PCR, and the TCRdb table lists in-frame clones only, not all of them. The table shows 150,000 to 200,000 clones, with around 95% occurring only once. Input material: blood. All receptors come from a middle-aged woman in good health.

V is TRBV2 and J is TRBJ2-4, with D possibly being TRBD1 (6 bases). The germline V gene encodes CDR1 SNHLY and CDR2 FYNNEI. The CDR3 has 14 residues. V lost 3 bases and J 7 bases, leaving 13 bases between the germline ends. This CDR3 reads CASSDVRGFNIQYF. The CDR3 DNA sequence: TGTGCCAGCAGTGACGTCAGGGGATTTAACATTCAGTACTTC.

The chain uses TRBV7-2 and TRBJ2-2; 12 bases match TRBD2. Trimming removed 5 bases from V and 6 bases from J; junction bases left unmatched: 7. CDR1 and CDR2 from the germline V gene are SGHTA and FQGNSA. This CDR3 contains 16 residues. The CDR3 spells CASSPRTSGIPGELFF. The DNA of the CDR3 is TGTGCCAGCAGCCCGAGGACTAGCGGGATTCCCGGGGAGCTGTTTTTT.

This sequence joins TRBV14 and TRBJ2-1; D unclear. The V end lost 1 base, the J end lost 4 bases, and 5 bases lay between the germline ends. CDR1 SGHDN and CDR2 FVKESK come from the germline V gene. The CDR3 has 13 residues. The CDR3 reads CASSQGLYNEQFF. Written as DNA, the CDR3 is TGTGCCAGCAGCCAAGGCCTGTACAATGAGCAGTTCTTC. The full variable domain, with the rest looked up from reference TRBV14 and TRBJ2-1, is EAGVTQFPSHSVIEKGQTVTLRCDPISGHDNLYWYRRVMGKEIKFLLHFVKESKQDESGMPNNRFLAERTGGTYSTLKVQPAELEDSGVYFCASSQGLYNEQFFGPGTRLTVL.